These 13 T cell receptor beta chains share one sample of origin, sequenced in a study of T cell responses to AZD1222 COVID-19 vaccine. Sequencing used immunoSEQ multiplex PCR; TCRdb keeps in-frame clones, though not all of them. Of tens of thousands of clones listed, 60% to 85% are singletons. The sample here was peripheral blood, taken 28 days after the second AZD1222 dose. Receptors originate from an adult who received the AZD1222 COVID-19 vaccine.

V gene TRBV12-3 or TRBV12-4 combines with J gene TRBJ1-2; no firm D call. The CDR3 totals 13 residues. Between the trimmed V and J ends, which lost 3 bases and 6 bases, there was a span of 11 bases. The CDR3 DNA sequence: TGTGCCAGCAGTTTTCGCCGGAACGATGGCTACACCTTC. Residues: CASSFRRNDGYTF.

There are a few counts of this clone. The CDR3 loop is CASSPTGVNTDTQYF. The CDR3 nucleotides are TGTGCCAGCAGCCCCACAGGCGTAAACACAGATACGCAGTATTTT. The chain joins TRBV3-1 (or the pseudogene TRBV3-2) to TRBJ2-3, with D perhaps matching TRBD1 (5 bases). The CDR3 length is 15 residues. Germline loops: CDR1 LGHDT, CDR2 YNNKEL (reference sequence). V lost 4 bases and J lost 2, with 13 bases in between.

This chain links TRBV5-1 with TRBJ2-3; unclear D gene. V was clipped by 1 base and J by 0 bases, with 9 bases between them. There are 15 residues in the CDR3. Germline lookup yields CDR1 SGHRS and CDR2 YFSETQ. CDR3 residues: CASSLPVSSTDTQYF. The CDR3 region has the DNA TGCGCCAGCAGCTTGCCGGTATCTAGCACAGATACGCAGTATTTT.

The rearrangement joins TRBV4-3 to TRBJ1-3; D is unclear. The CDR3 runs to 14 residues. Trimming removed 3 bases from V and 0 bases from J, with 6 bases in between. Germline assignment: CDR1 LGHNA and CDR2 YSLEER. This CDR3 reads CASSHDTSGNTIYF. The CDR3 nucleotides read TGCGCCAGCAGCCATGACACCTCTGGAAACACCATATATTTT.

This sequence joins TRBV12-3 or TRBV12-4 and TRBJ1-2; D possibly corresponds to TRBD1 (6 bases). This CDR3 comprises 13 residues. The V gene lost 3 bases and the J gene lost 3 bases, with 8 bases spanning the gap. The chain's CDR3 is CASSFKGDYGYTF. The CDR3 nucleotides read TGTGCCAGCAGTTTTAAGGGGGACTATGGCTACACCTTC.

The chain links TRBV28 to TRBJ1-3; D may be TRBD1 (5 bases). CDR1 is MDHEN, CDR2 SYDVKM, per germline. This CDR3 has 13 amino acids. V was clipped by 3 bases and J by 2 bases, with 5 bases between them. CDR3 nucleotide sequence: TGTGCCAGCAGTTTGACAGCTGGAAACACCATATATTTT. It specifies CASSLTAGNTIYF. Based on the CDR3 plus reference TRBV28 and TRBJ1-3, the full variable domain is DVKVTQSSRYLVKRTGEKVFLECVQDMDHENMFWYRQDPGLGLRLIYFSYDVKMKEKGDIPEGYSVSREKKERFSLILESASTNQTSMYLCASSLTAGNTIYFGEGSWLTVV.

This clone has only one observation. The chain combines TRBV11-1 with TRBJ1-1, with D possibly being TRBD1 (6 bases). Germline-derived CDR1 and CDR2 are SGHAT and FQDESV (reference sequence). There are 15 residues in the CDR3. Trimming removed 2 bases at V and 2 bases at J, with 12 bases between. The CDR3 sequence is CASSLLTGTNTEAFF. CDR3 bases: TGTGCCAGCAGCTTATTAACAGGGACCAACACTGAAGCTTTCTTT.

The sample holds a few counts of this clone. This chain uses TRBV7-6 with TRBJ2-7, with D unresolved. V dropped 0 bases and J dropped 2 bases, with 5 bases sitting between them. This CDR3 is 13 amino acids long. Germline V CDR1 and CDR2: SGHVS, FNYEAQ. CDR3 amino acids: CASSLATTYEQYF. CDR3 bases: TGTGCCAGCAGCTTAGCAACTACCTACGAGCAGTACTTC.

The gene calls are TRBV5-1 and TRBJ2-5, with a weak D call TRBD2 (6 bases). The germline gives CDR1 SGHRS, CDR2 YFSETQ. The CDR3 sequence is 15 residues long. The V end lost 1 base, the J end lost 2 bases, and 12 bases lay between the germline ends. CDR3 nucleotide sequence: TGCGCCAGCAGCTTGTTTAGCGGACCTCAAGAGACCCAGTACTTC. This codes for CASSLFSGPQETQYF.

The chain has TRBV7-9 and TRBJ2-3; D remains unclear. The CDR3 totals 13 residues. Trimming pared 4 bases from V and 3 bases from J, leaving 8 bases between. CDR1 is SEHNR, CDR2 FQNEAQ, per germline (reference sequence). CDR3 DNA sequence: TGTGCCAGCAGCTCCCCGGAGACAGATACGCAGTATTTT. Its translation is CASSSPETDTQYF.

The rearrangement joins TRBV2 to TRBJ1-5; the D gene is possibly TRBD1 (5 bases). Germline loops: CDR1 SNHLY, CDR2 FYNNEI. This CDR3 comprises 15 residues. V dropped 8 bases and J dropped 2 bases, with 16 bases sitting between them. The CDR3 DNA is TGTGCCAGCGGGGACCTAGGGGTGGGCAATCAGCCCCAGCATTTT. It specifies CASGDLGVGNQPQHF.

Written as DNA, the CDR3 is TGTGCCAGCAGCTCCCTAGCGGGGGAGCCAGATACGCAGTATTTT. Its protein is CASSSLAGEPDTQYF. The gene calls are TRBV5-6 and TRBJ2-3; 10 bases align to TRBD2. Germline V CDR1 and CDR2: SGHDT, YYEEEE. V was clipped by 3 bases and J by 4 bases; unmatched bases: 5. The length of the CDR3 is 15 residues. Complete variable domain (other parts from reference TRBV5-6 and TRBJ2-3): DAGVTQSPTHLIKTRGQQVTLRCSPKSGHDTVSWYQQALGQGPQFIFQYYEEEERQRGNFPDRFSGHQFPNYSSELNVNALLLGDSALYLCASSSLAGEPDTQYFGPGTRLTVL.

V is TRBV7-2 and J is TRBJ2-7, with D possibly being TRBD1 or TRBD2 (5 bases each). This CDR3 spans 13 amino acids. The ends were cut back, 4 bases at V and 9 bases at J, with 16 bases in the middle. The germline gives CDR1 SGHTA, CDR2 FQGNSA. Here the CDR3 reads CASSSPGQFGQYF. The CDR3 region has the DNA TGTGCCAGCAGCTCCCCGGGGCAGTTTGGGCAGTACTTC.